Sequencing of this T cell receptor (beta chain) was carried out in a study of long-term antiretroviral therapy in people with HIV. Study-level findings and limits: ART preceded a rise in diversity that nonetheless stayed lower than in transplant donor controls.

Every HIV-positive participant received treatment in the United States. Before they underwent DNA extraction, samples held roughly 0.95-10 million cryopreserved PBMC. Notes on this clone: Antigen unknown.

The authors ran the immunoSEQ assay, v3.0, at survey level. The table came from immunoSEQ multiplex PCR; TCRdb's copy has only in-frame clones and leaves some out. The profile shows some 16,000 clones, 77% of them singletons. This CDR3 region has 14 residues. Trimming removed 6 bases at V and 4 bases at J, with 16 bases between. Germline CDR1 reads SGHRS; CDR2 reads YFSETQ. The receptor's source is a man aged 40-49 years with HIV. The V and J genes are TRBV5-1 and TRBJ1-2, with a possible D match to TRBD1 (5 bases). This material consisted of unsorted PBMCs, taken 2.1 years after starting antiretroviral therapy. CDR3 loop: CASTPGRGGYGYTF. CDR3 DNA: TGCGCCAGCACCCCGGGACGGGGTGGCTATGGCTACACCTTC.